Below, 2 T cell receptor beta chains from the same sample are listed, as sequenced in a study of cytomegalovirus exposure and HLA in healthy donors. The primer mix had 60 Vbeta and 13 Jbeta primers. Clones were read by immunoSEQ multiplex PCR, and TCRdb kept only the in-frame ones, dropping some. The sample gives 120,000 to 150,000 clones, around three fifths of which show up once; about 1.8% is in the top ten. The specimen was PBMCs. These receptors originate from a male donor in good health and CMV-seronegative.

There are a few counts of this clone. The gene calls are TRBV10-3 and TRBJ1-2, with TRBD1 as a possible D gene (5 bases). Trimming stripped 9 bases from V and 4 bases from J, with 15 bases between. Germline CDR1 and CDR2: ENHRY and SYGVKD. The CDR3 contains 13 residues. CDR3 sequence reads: CAIQKRDSYGYTF. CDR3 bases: TGTGCCATTCAAAAACGCGACAGCTATGGCTACACCTTC.

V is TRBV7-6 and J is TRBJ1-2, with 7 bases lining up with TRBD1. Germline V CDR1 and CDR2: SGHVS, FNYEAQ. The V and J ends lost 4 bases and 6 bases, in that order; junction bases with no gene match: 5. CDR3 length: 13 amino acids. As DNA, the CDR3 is TGTGCCAGCAGCTACGACAGGGTGGATGGCTACACCTTC. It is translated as CASSYDRVDGYTF.